This passage covers 2 T cell receptor beta chains from one sample sequenced in a study of blood T cell repertoires in COVID-19. Profiling relied on immunoSEQ multiplex PCR, and the TCRdb table lists in-frame clones only, not all of them. The top ten clones hold roughly a sixth of a sample with approximately 97,000 clones, about 88% of them seen once. Source material: peripheral blood. The receptor source for this set is a woman of 80 years or more with acute or convalescent COVID-19.

The J gene is TRBJ2-7, the V gene TRBV11-2; TRBD2 agrees at 9 bases. The CDR3 covers 15 residues. Germline V gene lookup returns CDR1 SGHAT and CDR2 FQNNGV. J gave up 2 bases and V 5 bases, and 7 bases lay outside the gene matches. Here the CDR3 DNA reads TGTGCCAGCAGCCCATCGCGGGGGGGTACCTACGAGCAGTACTTC. It is translated as CASSPSRGGTYEQYF.

This rearrangement joins TRBV27 to TRBJ1-1, with TRBD1 matching over 7 bases. V lost 5 bases and J lost 1; bases outside the gene matches: 7. CDR1 and CDR2 from the germline V gene are MNHEY and SMNVEV (reference sequence). The CDR3 runs to 15 residues. CDR3 residues: CASSTWTGSNTEAFF. The CDR3 DNA sequence: TGTGCCAGCAGTACATGGACAGGTTCGAACACTGAAGCTTTCTTT.